This T cell receptor (beta chain) was retrieved from a study of T cell repertoires in cytomegalovirus infection. Study-wide context: Selection of CMV epitopes for the study included recently identified HLA-C-restricted and well-studied HLA-B-restricted ones. Study conclusions and caveats: Within the response measured ex vivo, HLA-C-restricted CMV-specific TCR beta clonotypes were dominant. Public TCR beta family frequency separated CMV-and-HLA carriers, including in an independent cohort.

Trimming at V came to 7 bases and at J to 0 bases, leaving 8 bases not matched to a gene. The CDR3 covers 15 residues. This clonotype was counted many times. Its antigen is undetermined. TCRdb fed the reads into MiXCR, producing one record per CDR3 protein. The sample holds approximately 1,000,000 distinct CDR3 sequences, around a third seen once. The source was cultured CD8+ T cells from PBMCs, collected from culture after CMV antigen stimulation. The TCR sequence derives from a human donor in good health (CMV status not recorded). Some clones in this sample may be carry-over from other donors' samples. This rearrangement joins TRBV12-3 or TRBV12-4 to TRBJ1-1, with TRBD1 matching 7 bases. CDR3 in DNA: TGTGCCAGCACCAGACAGGGTTACATGAACACTGAAGCTTTCTTT. It encodes CASTRQGYMNTEAFF.